The rows below give T cell receptor beta chains drawn from one sample of a study of T cell responses to AZD1222 COVID-19 vaccine. Sequencing was performed with immunoSEQ multiplex PCR; in TCRdb, only in-frame clones are kept and a portion is missing. The sample has roughly 65,000 clones, about nine tenths seen once. The sample here was peripheral blood, taken on day 0 of AZD1222 vaccination. These receptors originate from an adult in good health. Each CDR3 is given with its conserved first and last residue. Fields, in order: J gene, clone size, V gene, CDR3 length, D gene, CDR3 DNA, CDR3 protein. The D gene is left open where the match is weak. Not every row has a clone size; where given, it reads once, few, many or a size class.

J: TRBJ1-6; size: NA; V: TRBV30; length: 15; D: NA; DNA: TGTGCCTGGAGTGTACTCAGGGGCTTCGATTCACCCCTCCACTTT; CDR3: CAWSVLRGFDSPLHF
J: TRBJ2-6; size: NA; V: TRBV5-4; length: 14; D: NA; DNA: TGTGCCAGCAGCTTGAAAGGGGGGGCCAACGTCCTGACTTTC; CDR3: CASSLKGGANVLTF
J: TRBJ1-5; size: NA; V: TRBV25-1; length: 15; D: TRBD1; DNA: TGTGCCAGCAGTGAAAGAGGGGGCTTAGGTCAGCCCCAGCATTTT; CDR3: CASSERGGLGQPQHF
J: TRBJ1-2; size: few; V: TRBV19; length: 16; D: TRBD1; DNA: TGTGCCAGTACTGCAGCCGGGACAGGGGGCTCAGGTGGCTACACCTTC; CDR3: CASTAAGTGGSGGYTF
J: TRBJ2-7; size: NA; V: TRBV5-1; length: 13; D: NA; DNA: TGCGCCAGCAGCTTGGGGGACATCTACGAGCAGTACTTC; CDR3: CASSLGDIYEQYF
J: TRBJ2-3; size: NA; V: TRBV4-2; length: 16; D: NA; DNA: TGTGCCAGCACTCCCGAGCCAGCGACCGGGGGAGATACGCAGTATTTT; CDR3: CASTPEPATGGDTQYF
J: TRBJ1-6; size: few; V: TRBV7-2; length: 14; D: NA; DNA: TGTGCCAGCAGCTTTGGGACAAATAATTCACCCCTCCACTTT; CDR3: CASSFGTNNSPLHF
J: TRBJ2-1; size: NA; V: TRBV7-2; length: 14; D: NA; DNA: TGTGCCAGCAGCTTAGGGTGGGGTGGCAATGAGCAGTTCTTC; CDR3: CASSLGWGGNEQFF
J: TRBJ2-7; size: NA; V: TRBV19; length: 12; D: TRBD2; DNA: TGTGCCAGTAGCCTAGCGGGTTACGAGCAGTACTTC; CDR3: CASSLAGYEQYF
J: TRBJ1-5; size: NA; V: TRBV19; length: 15; D: NA; DNA: TGTGCCAGTAGTTTAACGGGACGGCCGAATCAGCCCCAGCATTTT; CDR3: CASSLTGRPNQPQHF
J: TRBJ2-1; size: NA; V: TRBV28; length: 17; D: TRBD2; DNA: TGTGCCAGCAGTCCTTCACTTAGCGGGAGAGTCGACAATGAGCAGTTCTTC; CDR3: CASSPSLSGRVDNEQFF
J: TRBJ1-3; size: NA; V: TRBV19; length: 15; D: NA; DNA: TGTGCCAGTAGTGCCCGGGTCGGAACTGGAAACACCATATATTTT; CDR3: CASSARVGTGNTIYF
J: TRBJ2-7; size: NA; V: TRBV19; length: 16; D: NA; DNA: TGTGCCAGTAGTATAGGGGGCACCGGTGGGCTCTACGAGCAGTACTTC; CDR3: CASSIGGTGGLYEQYF
J: TRBJ1-1; size: NA; V: TRBV4-1; length: 15; D: NA; DNA: TGCGCCAGCAGCCCCATTGGGGATCTGAACACTGAAGCTTTCTTT; CDR3: CASSPIGDLNTEAFF
J: TRBJ2-7; size: NA; V: TRBV6-2/TRBV6-3; length: 15; D: NA; DNA: TGTGCCAGCAGTTACTCGGTAACCGGTGGCTACGAGCAGTACTTC; CDR3: CASSYSVTGGYEQYF
J: TRBJ2-5; size: NA; V: TRBV19; length: 14; D: TRBD2; DNA: TGTGCCAGTAGTAGTGCGGGAGGGAGCTGGACCCAGTACTTC; CDR3: CASSSAGGSWTQYF
J: TRBJ1-1; size: NA; V: TRBV28; length: 14; D: NA; DNA: TGTGCCAGCAGTCTTCCAGGGGAGAACACTGAAGCTTTCTTT; CDR3: CASSLPGENTEAFF
J: TRBJ2-5; size: NA; V: TRBV3-1/TRBV3-2; length: 13; D: TRBD1; DNA: TGTGCCAGCACCGGGACAGGGTTTGAGACCCAGTACTTC; CDR3: CASTGTGFETQYF
J: TRBJ2-1; size: NA; V: TRBV10-2; length: 14; D: NA; DNA: TGCGCCAGCAGTGAGTATGCGCCGTGGTATGAGCAGTTCTTC; CDR3: CASSEYAPWYEQFF
J: TRBJ1-2; size: NA; V: TRBV4-1; length: 14; D: NA; DNA: TGCGCCAGCAGCCAAGTGGGGAACAACTATGGCTACACCTTC; CDR3: CASSQVGNNYGYTF
J: TRBJ2-1; size: NA; V: TRBV6-2/TRBV6-3; length: 15; D: NA; DNA: TGTGCCAGCAGTTCTCCTTATCCATCCTACAATGAGCAGTTCTTC; CDR3: CASSSPYPSYNEQFF
J: TRBJ2-3; size: once; V: TRBV18; length: 14; D: TRBD2; DNA: TGTGCCAGCTCCCCAAGCGGGAGTCCCGATACGCAGTATTTT; CDR3: CASSPSGSPDTQYF
J: TRBJ2-2; size: NA; V: TRBV2; length: 13; D: NA; DNA: TGTGCCAGCAGTACCTCATACACCGGGGAGCTGTTTTTT; CDR3: CASSTSYTGELFF
J: TRBJ2-5; size: NA; V: TRBV7-9; length: 14; D: TRBD2; DNA: TGTGCCAGCAGCTTACACACGGGGGGAGAGACCCAGTACTTC; CDR3: CASSLHTGGETQYF
J: TRBJ1-2; size: once; V: TRBV6-5; length: 15; D: NA; DNA: TGTGCCAGCAGTCTAATCGGTGGGCCCAACTATGGCTACACCTTC; CDR3: CASSLIGGPNYGYTF
J: TRBJ2-2; size: once; V: TRBV2; length: 15; D: TRBD1; DNA: TGTGCCAGCAGGGATGGGACAGGCGGCACCGGGGAGCTGTTTTTT; CDR3: CASRDGTGGTGELFF
J: TRBJ1-1; size: NA; V: TRBV4-3; length: 16; D: TRBD1; DNA: TGCGCCAGCAGCCTCGGGACAGACCTCATGAACACTGAAGCTTTCTTT; CDR3: CASSLGTDLMNTEAFF
J: TRBJ1-1; size: NA; V: TRBV18; length: 17; D: NA; DNA: TGTGCCAGCTCACCACCACCGTTCGGGATTCGGGCCACTGAAGCTTTCTTT; CDR3: CASSPPPFGIRATEAFF
J: TRBJ2-2; size: NA; V: TRBV4-1; length: 20; D: NA; DNA: TGCGCCAGCAGCCAAGCCCATCCGACAGGCGACTACTTTGGCACCGGGGAGCTGTTTTTT; CDR3: CASSQAHPTGDYFGTGELFF
J: TRBJ1-1; size: NA; V: TRBV28; length: 14; D: NA; DNA: TGTGCCAGCAAGACCTTGTTCGGGAACACTGAAGCTTTCTTT; CDR3: CASKTLFGNTEAFF
J: TRBJ2-7; size: NA; V: TRBV6-5; length: 13; D: TRBD2; DNA: TGTGCCAGCAGGGATCTCGGGACTACGTCGTGGTACTTC; CDR3: CASRDLGTTSWYF
J: TRBJ2-5; size: NA; V: TRBV5-1; length: 14; D: NA; DNA: TGCGCCAGCAGCTTGGGGCTGGGGGGAGAGACCCAGTACTTC; CDR3: CASSLGLGGETQYF
J: TRBJ1-5; size: few; V: TRBV7-2; length: 13; D: NA; DNA: TGTGCCAGCAGCCCCTATAGCAATCAGCCCCAGCATTTT; CDR3: CASSPYSNQPQHF
J: TRBJ1-2; size: NA; V: TRBV20-1; length: 15; D: TRBD1; DNA: TGCAGTGCTAGTAAGGAGGCAGGGGGAGGCTATGGCTACACCTTC; CDR3: CSASKEAGGGYGYTF
J: TRBJ1-2; size: NA; V: TRBV2; length: 13; D: NA; DNA: TGTGCCAGCCGAGGAGGACATAACTATGGCTACACCTTC; CDR3: CASRGGHNYGYTF
J: TRBJ2-3; size: once; V: TRBV4-1; length: 15; D: TRBD1; DNA: TGCGCCAGCAGCCTAAGACAGGGGAGAACAGATACGCAGTATTTT; CDR3: CASSLRQGRTDTQYF
J: TRBJ2-2; size: NA; V: TRBV2; length: 15; D: NA; DNA: TGTGCCAGCAAGCCCCAGGGGCTCATTACCGGGGAGCTGTTTTTT; CDR3: CASKPQGLITGELFF
J: TRBJ2-1; size: NA; V: TRBV7-2; length: 13; D: NA; DNA: TGTGCCAGCAGCTTTTCTTCCTACAATGAGCAGTTCTTC; CDR3: CASSFSSYNEQFF
J: TRBJ2-3; size: NA; V: TRBV5-5; length: 14; D: NA; DNA: TGTGCCAGCAGCTTGGTTGGGAGCACAGATACGCAGTATTTT; CDR3: CASSLVGSTDTQYF
J: TRBJ2-1; size: NA; V: TRBV7-9; length: 12; D: NA; DNA: TGTGCCAGCAGCTTAGACAGGTATGAGCAGTTCTTC; CDR3: CASSLDRYEQFF
J: TRBJ2-7; size: NA; V: TRBV27; length: 14; D: TRBD1; DNA: TGTGCCAGCAGTCCCCGGGACAGTTCCTACGAGCAGTACTTC; CDR3: CASSPRDSSYEQYF
J: TRBJ1-1; size: NA; V: TRBV18; length: 20; D: NA; DNA: TGTGCCAGCTCACCACGGCTTCGGTACAGGGACTATGAGAGGGGCACTGAAGCTTTCTTT; CDR3: CASSPRLRYRDYERGTEAFF
J: TRBJ1-5; size: NA; V: TRBV6-1; length: 14; D: NA; DNA: TGTGCCAGCAGTGAACTCCTACCCAATCAGCCCCAGCATTTT; CDR3: CASSELLPNQPQHF
J: TRBJ2-1; size: NA; V: TRBV30; length: 14; D: NA; DNA: TGTGCCTTTGCTTTAGGGCAGGCCGGTGCTGAGCAGTTCTTC; CDR3: CAFALGQAGAEQFF
J: TRBJ1-6; size: many; V: TRBV7-9; length: 15; D: NA; DNA: TGTGCCAGCAAGGACCCGGGCAGCTATAATTCACCCCTCCACTTT; CDR3: CASKDPGSYNSPLHF
J: TRBJ2-5; size: NA; V: TRBV7-2; length: 15; D: NA; DNA: TGTGCCAGCAGCTTAATGGACTGGTACCAAGAGACCCAGTACTTC; CDR3: CASSLMDWYQETQYF
J: TRBJ2-6; size: NA; V: TRBV7-2; length: 16; D: TRBD1; DNA: TGTGCCAGCAGCTTAGGGCCGACAGGGTCTGCCAACGTCCTGACTTTC; CDR3: CASSLGPTGSANVLTF
J: TRBJ1-3; size: NA; V: TRBV18; length: 17; D: NA; DNA: TGTGCCAGCTCACCACTAAACGCAGGGCGCTCTGGAAACACCATATATTTT; CDR3: CASSPLNAGRSGNTIYF
J: TRBJ2-5; size: NA; V: TRBV7-9; length: 13; D: NA; DNA: TGTGCCAGCAGCTTAAGACAGCAAGAGACCCAGTACTTC; CDR3: CASSLRQQETQYF
J: TRBJ1-2; size: few; V: TRBV29-1; length: 12; D: NA; DNA: TGCAGCGACTTAAACACCGTCCGTGGCTACACCTTC; CDR3: CSDLNTVRGYTF
J: TRBJ2-1; size: NA; V: TRBV11-1; length: 15; D: TRBD1; DNA: TGTGCCAGCAGCCTTCAGGGGGCAGCCTACAATGAGCAGTTCTTC; CDR3: CASSLQGAAYNEQFF
J: TRBJ1-5; size: NA; V: TRBV24-1; length: 16; D: TRBD1; DNA: TGTGCCACCAGTGACCCCTTGGACAGGACGGGCCAGCCCCAGCATTTT; CDR3: CATSDPLDRTGQPQHF
J: TRBJ1-1; size: NA; V: TRBV3-1/TRBV3-2; length: 14; D: NA; DNA: TGTGCCAGCAGCTCCCTTCGACAGGATCGTGAAGCTTTCTTT; CDR3: CASSSLRQDREAFF
J: TRBJ1-2; size: NA; V: TRBV19; length: 14; D: NA; DNA: TGTGCCAGTAGTATAAGTTATCCTCCATATGGCTACACCTTC; CDR3: CASSISYPPYGYTF
J: TRBJ1-2; size: NA; V: TRBV5-5; length: 13; D: NA; DNA: TGTGCCAGCAGCTTGATCAGCGGGGACGGCTACACCTTC; CDR3: CASSLISGDGYTF